The next 32 T cell receptor beta chains were all read from a single sample in a study of cytomegalovirus exposure and HLA in healthy donors. It was with 60 Vbeta and 13 Jbeta primers that the PCR ran. Assay: immunoSEQ multiplex PCR; the TCRdb copy retains only in-frame clones and omits some. The sample has about 34,000 clones, around 82% seen once. Sequenced sample: PBMCs. All receptors derive from a woman between 18 and 29 years old in good health and CMV-seropositive.

The chain uses TRBV6-1 and TRBJ2-7, with D possibly being TRBD1 (5 bases). From germline, CDR1 is MNHNS and CDR2 SASEGT. The CDR3 totals 14 residues. V lost 2 bases, J lost 6 bases, and 14 bases lay in between. This CDR3 reads CASSEWGLGSEQYF. DNA of the CDR3: TGTGCCAGCAGTGAATGGGGCCTAGGTTCCGAGCAGTACTTC.

The chain links TRBV25-1 to TRBJ2-1, with TRBD2 identical over 11 bases. V was pared by 3 bases and J by 9 bases, with 10 bases of the junction left unmatched. The CDR3 totals 16 residues. Germline CDR1 MGHDK, CDR2 SYGVNS. This chain's CDR3 is CASSEPLAGGPVEQFF. In nucleotides, the CDR3 is TGTGCCAGCAGTGAGCCCTTAGCGGGAGGGCCCGTTGAGCAGTTCTTC.

This clone was seen just once. This sequence joins TRBV7-9 and TRBJ2-1; 8 nucleotides line up with TRBD2. Germline V lookup: CDR1 SEHNR, CDR2 FQNEAQ (reference sequence). Trimming took 3 bases from V and 3 from J; bases not matched to a gene: 10. The CDR3 length is 17 residues. CDR3 sequence reads: CASSLGRSGSIYNEQFF. Here the CDR3 DNA reads TGTGCCAGCAGCTTGGGACGGAGCGGGAGCATCTACAATGAGCAGTTCTTC.

CDR3: CASSLGDWGWDEQFF. CDR3 DNA sequence: TGCGCCAGCAGCTTGGGGGACTGGGGGTGGGATGAGCAGTTCTTC. The chain has TRBV5-1 and TRBJ2-1; tentative D call: TRBD2 (6 bases). Trimming removed 0 bases at V and 8 bases at J, with 15 bases between. The CDR3 is 15 residues long. Per the germline V gene, CDR1 is SGHRS and CDR2 is YFSETQ.

The genes are TRBV18 and TRBJ2-2; the D gene is possibly TRBD2 (6 bases). V was trimmed by 3 bases and J by 4 bases, leaving 9 bases between them. The germline CDR1 and CDR2 sequences are KGHSH and LQKENI. CDR3 size: 14 residues. This chain's CDR3 is CASSPGSGTGELFF. In nucleotides, the CDR3 is TGTGCCAGCTCACCCGGGAGTGGCACCGGGGAGCTGTTTTTT. Full variable domain (rest looked up from reference TRBV18 and TRBJ2-2): NAGVMQNPRHLVRRRGQEARLRCSPMKGHSHVYWYRQLPEEGLKFMVYLQKENIIDESGMPKERFSAEFPKEGPSILRIQQVVRGDSAAYFCASSPGSGTGELFFGEGSRLTVL.

The V gene is TRBV4-1, the J gene TRBJ2-4, with TRBD1 matching over 7 bases. Germline values: CDR1 MGHRA, CDR2 YSYEKL. The CDR3 is made up of 15 amino acids. The V gene end was trimmed by 1 base and the J gene end by 6 bases; junction bases not matched to a gene: 6. CDR3 nucleotide sequence: TGCGCCAGCAGCCAAGGGGATAGGGACAGAAACATTCAGTACTTC. Amino acids: CASSQGDRDRNIQYF.

The chain links TRBV29-1 to TRBJ2-3, with 8 bases matching TRBD2. The V gene end was trimmed by 7 bases and the J gene end by 3 bases; junction bases not matched to a gene: 9. The CDR3 is made up of 14 amino acids. The V gene's germline CDR1 is SQVTM and CDR2 ANQGSEA. CDR3 in amino acids: CSGTRRGGTDTQYF. The CDR3 nucleotides are TGCAGCGGTACCCGCCGGGGGGGAACAGATACGCAGTATTTT.

This clone was recorded a few times. This sequence joins TRBV19 and TRBJ1-5; possible D gene TRBD1, 6 bases. Trimming left V 6 bases short and J 3 bases short, with 12 bases between. Germline V lookup: CDR1 LNHDA, CDR2 SQIVND (reference sequence). The CDR3 is 14 residues long. The CDR3: CASRSGGPNQPQHF. CDR3 in DNA: TGTGCCAGTAGGAGCGGGGGCCCCAATCAGCCCCAGCATTTT.

Turning to this clone: In the same sample, other DNA sequences code for this CDR3. This chain uses TRBV15 with TRBJ2-7; 10 bases align to TRBD2. V lost 3 bases, J lost 3 bases, and 5 bases stayed unmatched. Looked up from germline, CDR1 is LNHNV and CDR2 is YYDKDF (reference sequence). The CDR3 runs 15 residues. The CDR3 reads CATSRSSGSLYEQYF. The CDR3, as DNA: TGTGCCACCAGCAGGTCTAGCGGGAGTCTCTACGAGCAGTACTTC.

This chain joins TRBV27 and TRBJ2-1, with 11 bases identical to TRBD2. In germline, CDR1 is MNHEY, CDR2 SMNVEV (reference sequence). The trim removed 2 bases at V and 13 bases at J, leaving 7 bases unmatched. The CDR3 loop spans 14 amino acids. The CDR3 protein is CASSLRLAGGKQFF. Written as DNA, the CDR3 is TGTGCCAGCAGTTTAAGGCTAGCGGGAGGCAAACAGTTCTTC.

This chain uses TRBV6-4 with TRBJ2-2; D is uncertain. Germline CDR1 is MRHNA and CDR2 is SNTAGT. This CDR3 comprises 13 residues. V dropped 0 bases and J dropped 4 bases, with 3 bases sitting between them. The chain's CDR3 is CASSDSATGELFF. CDR3 nucleotides: TGTGCCAGCAGTGACTCGGCCACCGGGGAGCTGTTTTTT.

The rearrangement uses TRBV19 and TRBJ2-7; 7 bases are a match to TRBD2. V lost 1 base, J lost 3 bases, and 3 bases stayed unmatched. This CDR3 has 14 residues. Germline loops: CDR1 LNHDA, CDR2 SQIVND (reference sequence). The CDR3 reads CASSIGLADYEQYF. In DNA form, the CDR3 reads TGTGCCAGTAGTATAGGACTAGCCGACTACGAGCAGTACTTC.

The gene calls are TRBV7-2 and TRBJ2-7; D may be TRBD2 (5 bases). CDR1 and CDR2 (germline): SGHTA, FQGNSA. This CDR3 spans 14 amino acids. V lost 5 bases to trimming and J lost 6 bases, with 17 bases between them. The CDR3 DNA reads as TGTGCCAGCAGCGACTATTTAAGCTCGGGCGAGCAGTACTTC. This translates into CASSDYLSSGEQYF.

The chain employs TRBV6-6 and TRBJ1-1; TRBD1 aligns across 11 bases. This CDR3 contains 16 residues. The V gene's germline CDR1 is MNHNY and CDR2 SVGAGI (reference sequence). Trimming removed 6 bases from V and 3 bases from J; junction bases left unmatched: 9. CDR3 sequence: CASRWGQGGKDTEAFF. DNA of the CDR3: TGTGCCAGCAGGTGGGGACAGGGGGGTAAGGACACTGAAGCTTTCTTT.

This chain joins TRBV7-9 and TRBJ2-1; weak D call: TRBD2 (5 bases). Per the germline V gene, CDR1 is SEHNR and CDR2 is FQNEAQ (reference sequence). CDR3 length: 11 amino acids. Trimming cost V 5 bases and J 15 bases, with 14 bases left between them. CDR3 residues: CASSPGSWRFF. CDR3 bases: TGTGCCAGCAGCCCGGGAAGCTGGAGGTTCTTC.

J is TRBJ2-1 and V is TRBV5-1; 8 bases line up with TRBD2. The trim removed 3 bases at V and 7 bases at J, leaving 15 bases unmatched. Germline V lookup: CDR1 SGHRS, CDR2 YFSETQ. The CDR3 has 17 residues. The CDR3 region has the DNA TGCGCCAGCAGCTCCCCCCGGGGGCGGGAGGCCATAAATGAGCAGTTCTTC. Translating gives CASSSPRGREAINEQFF.

The rearrangement joins TRBV10-1 to TRBJ1-1; a possible D gene is TRBD1 (6 bases). The CDR3 totals 20 residues. The V end was cut by 0 bases, the J end by 3 bases, with 26 bases between. Germline V lookup: CDR1 WNHNN, CDR2 SYGVQD (reference sequence). This CDR3 reads CASSESEGTTGREGDTEAFF. In DNA form, the CDR3 reads TGCGCCAGCAGTGAGTCAGAGGGGACTACAGGGCGGGAAGGAGACACTGAAGCTTTCTTT.

Points on this clone: Other DNA sequences in the sample encode the same CDR3. The rearrangement links TRBV7-2 to TRBJ2-3; TRBD2 matches 7 bases. Losses at the gene ends were 2 bases for V and 6 bases for J; bases not matched to a gene: 8. Germline V CDR1 and CDR2: SGHTA, FQGNSA. There are 15 residues in the CDR3. In DNA, the CDR3 is TGTGCCAGCAGCTTACCTAGCGGACCCACGGATACGCAGTATTTT. Protein: CASSLPSGPTDTQYF.

This rearrangement joins TRBV5-1 to TRBJ2-7; D is possibly TRBD2 (5 bases). CDR1 and CDR2 from the germline V gene are SGHRS and YFSETQ. Trimming cost V 4 bases and J 2 bases, with 10 bases left between them. CDR3 size: 13 residues. DNA for the CDR3: TGCGCCAGCAGCCCGAGGGTAGCCTACGAGCAGTACTTC. Its protein is CASSPRVAYEQYF.

V gene TRBV27 combines with J gene TRBJ2-2, with TRBD2 as a possible D gene (6 bases). The V end lost 8 bases, the J end lost 5 bases, and 15 bases lay between the germline ends. This CDR3 is built from 14 residues. CDR1 MNHEY and CDR2 SMNVEV come from the germline V gene (reference sequence). The CDR3 region is CASGGGGGTGELFF. The CDR3 DNA reads TGTGCCAGCGGGGGAGGTGGGGGGACCGGGGAGCTGTTTTTT.

V gene TRBV28 combines with J gene TRBJ2-5; weak D call: TRBD1 (6 bases). The J call may be wrong; the DNA end is better matched by TRBJ2-7. CDR1 and CDR2 from the germline V gene are MDHEN and SYDVKM. The CDR3 has 20 residues. In nucleotides, the CDR3 is TGTGCCAGCAGCCTCCCCCCGGGACACCAAGTTACTAAGATCTCCTACGAGCAGTACTTC. It encodes CASSLPPGHQVTKISYEQYF.

The chain recombines TRBV19 with TRBJ2-1; the D is unclear. This CDR3 is 14 amino acids long. Germline CDR1 LNHDA, CDR2 SQIVND (reference sequence). Trimming took off 4 bases at V and 0 bases at J, with 7 bases between the two ends. Written as DNA, the CDR3 is TGTGCCAGTAGTACCAGTTACTCCTACAATGAGCAGTTCTTC. Protein product: CASSTSYSYNEQFF.

This chain joins TRBV5-1 and TRBJ2-3; D remains unclear. Trimming removed 2 bases from V and 4 bases from J, with 11 bases in between. Germline assignment: CDR1 SGHRS and CDR2 YFSETQ. CDR3 length: 14 amino acids. The CDR3 protein is CASSFGPRADTQYF. The CDR3 bases are TGCGCCAGCAGCTTTGGCCCTAGAGCAGATACGCAGTATTTT.

This clone has only one observation. The chain recombines TRBV6-1 with TRBJ2-1; TRBD1 is a possible D gene (6 bases). Looked up from germline, CDR1 is MNHNS and CDR2 is SASEGT. Trimming cost V 4 bases and J 4 bases, with 14 bases left between them. This CDR3 has 15 residues. CDR3 in amino acids: CASSVRGTLYNEQFF. CDR3 sequence (DNA): TGTGCCAGCAGTGTTAGGGGGACATTATACAATGAGCAGTTCTTC.

The chain couples TRBV5-6 to TRBJ2-1, with D uncertain. Germline V CDR1 and CDR2: SGHDT, YYEEEE. The CDR3 runs to 14 residues. The V end was cut by 0 bases, the J end by 1 base, with 5 bases between. CDR3 DNA sequence: TGTGCCAGCAGCTTGGGAGGTTCCTACAATGAGCAGTTCTTC. This codes for CASSLGGSYNEQFF.

This chain joins TRBV30 and TRBJ2-3; 11 nucleotides agree with TRBD1. V trimming: 5 bases; J trimming: 7 bases; junction bases outside the gene matches: 8. This CDR3 is 14 amino acids long. The germline V gene has CDR1 GTSNPN and CDR2 SVGIG (reference sequence). CDR3 in amino acids: CAWGRTGGVNTQYF. In nucleotides, the CDR3 is TGTGCCTGGGGAAGGACAGGGGGCGTGAATACGCAGTATTTT.

The chain is built from TRBV5-1 and TRBJ2-5, with TRBD1 as a possible D gene (5 bases). This CDR3 has 16 amino acids. The V and J ends lost 2 bases and 7 bases respectively, with 21 bases between them. The germline CDR1 and CDR2 sequences are SGHRS and YFSETQ. The CDR3 is CASSFPHGSARGTQYF. As DNA, the CDR3 is TGCGCCAGCAGCTTCCCGCACGGGTCAGCAAGGGGGACCCAGTACTTC.

This chain links TRBV7-2 with TRBJ2-1; a weak D match, TRBD2 (7 bases). Germline CDR1 is SGHTA and CDR2 is FQGNSA. The CDR3 covers 16 residues. The V end lost 2 bases, the J end lost 1 base, and 12 bases lay between the germline ends. The CDR3 is CASSLRGGESYNEQFF. The CDR3 coding sequence is TGTGCCAGCAGCTTAAGGGGGGGAGAGTCCTACAATGAGCAGTTCTTC.

The chain joins TRBV28 to TRBJ2-7; tentative D call: TRBD1 (5 bases). Trimming shortened V by 5 bases and J by 3 bases, and 14 bases separated the two germline ends. This CDR3 is 14 amino acids long. Germline lookup yields CDR1 MDHEN and CDR2 SYDVKM. CDR3 bases: TGTGCCAGCAGTGAGACAGACGTCCGCTACGAGCAGTACTTC. It specifies CASSETDVRYEQYF.

The table lists this clone with a few counts. The chain joins TRBV6-5 to TRBJ2-1, with 14 bases fitting TRBD2. The germline CDR1 and CDR2 sequences are MNHEY and SVGAGI. Trimming took 2 bases from V and 7 from J; bases not matched to a gene: 4. The CDR3 spans 16 residues. In DNA, the CDR3 is TGTGCCAGCAGTTACCCTGGGACTAGCGGGAGAAATGAGCAGTTCTTC. Amino acids: CASSYPGTSGRNEQFF.

The chain is built from TRBV4-1 and TRBJ2-1; TRBD2 agrees at 9 bases. This CDR3 has 16 residues. Germline V gene sequence: CDR1 MGHRA, CDR2 YSYEKL. V trimming: 1 base; J trimming: 3 bases; junction bases outside the gene matches: 4. Written as DNA, the CDR3 is TGCGCCAGCAGCCAAGGGTCTAGCGGGATCTACAATGAGCAGTTCTTC. Amino acid sequence: CASSQGSSGIYNEQFF.

V gene TRBV29-1 combines with J gene TRBJ2-2; a weak D match, TRBD1 (6 bases). The V end lost 7 bases, the J end lost 0 bases, and 9 bases lay between the germline ends. The CDR3 spans 13 residues. Germline CDR1 SQVTM, CDR2 ANQGSEA. The CDR3 protein is CSGDTPNTGELFF. Written as DNA, the CDR3 is TGCAGCGGGGACACTCCGAACACCGGGGAGCTGTTTTTT.